One and the same sample provided the 10 T cell receptor beta chains below, sequenced in a study of blood T cell repertoires in COVID-19. Produced via immunoSEQ multiplex PCR; TCRdb's table is partial and in-frame only. The sample contains fewer than 200,000 clones, roughly four fifths of which appear only once. Specimen: peripheral blood. These receptors were obtained from a man between 35 and 55 years old who had recovered from COVID-19.

This chain joins TRBV7-9 and TRBJ2-2; D possibly corresponds to TRBD2 (6 bases). The CDR3 runs 14 residues. CDR1 SEHNR and CDR2 FQNEAQ come from the germline V gene (reference sequence). V dropped 5 bases and J dropped 0 bases, with 7 bases sitting between them. The CDR3 DNA reads as TGTGCCAGCAGCCGGGGGTCGAACACCGGGGAGCTGTTTTTT. Its translation: CASSRGSNTGELFF.

This rearrangement joins TRBV7-2 to TRBJ2-5, with 10 bases aligning to TRBD2. Losses at the gene ends were 4 bases for V and 5 bases for J; bases not matched to a gene: 4. The CDR3 spans 14 residues. Looked up from germline, CDR1 is SGHTA and CDR2 is FQGNSA. CDR3 DNA: TGTGCCAGCAGCTATCAAGCGGGAGGGGAGACCCAGTACTTC. Amino acid sequence: CASSYQAGGETQYF. Supplemented by reference TRBV7-2 and TRBJ2-5, the full variable domain reads GAGVSQSPSNKVTEKGKDVELRCDPISGHTALYWYRQSLGQGLEFLIYFQGNSAPDKSGLPSDRFSAERTGGSVSTLTIQRTQQEDSAVYLCASSYQAGGETQYFGPGTRLLVL.

The V call is TRBV11-1, the J call TRBJ2-7; TRBD1 matches at 8 bases. Trimming took 5 bases from V and 2 from J; bases not matched to a gene: 8. This CDR3 region has 15 residues. From germline, CDR1 is SGHAT and CDR2 FQDESV (reference sequence). The CDR3 here is CASSALGTGPYEQYF. The CDR3 DNA sequence: TGTGCCAGCAGCGCACTTGGGACAGGTCCCTACGAGCAGTACTTC.

V and J are TRBV12-2 and TRBJ2-3; the table assigns TRBD2, which was not confirmed against the DNA. TRBV12-2 is termed a pseudogene. There are 16 residues in the CDR3. The DNA of the CDR3 is TGTGCAAGTCGCTCCCAAATCGCGGGAGTCCCAGATACGCAGTATTTT. This codes for CASRSQIAGVPDTQYF.

The chain couples TRBV7-9 to TRBJ1-1; D is possibly TRBD1 (6 bases). The CDR3 consists of 15 residues. Germline CDR1 SEHNR, CDR2 FQNEAQ (reference sequence). V lost 4 bases and J lost 1, with 13 bases in between. Written as DNA, the CDR3 is TGTGCCAGCAGCTACTCGACAGGTCCGAACACTGAAGCTTTCTTT. This translates into CASSYSTGPNTEAFF.

This chain uses TRBV7-2 with TRBJ2-6, with no clear D. The CDR3 has 17 residues. Looked up from germline, CDR1 is SGHTA and CDR2 is FQGNSA. V was shortened by 5 bases and J by 0 bases, with 14 bases between the two germline ends. CDR3 sequence (DNA): TGTGCCAGCAGCCCCCGGGTGGAGCGCTCTGGGGCCAACGTCCTGACTTTC. Amino acids: CASSPRVERSGANVLTF.

The V and J genes are TRBV11-3 and TRBJ2-2, with D uncertain. The germline V and J ends were trimmed by 5 bases and 4 bases, with 8 bases remaining between them. This CDR3 comprises 13 residues. Germline values: CDR1 SGHNT, CDR2 YENEEA. The CDR3 bases are TGTGCCAGCAGCCAAGTGCGCACCGGGGAGCTGTTTTTT. Translating it yields CASSQVRTGELFF.

J is TRBJ1-1 and V is TRBV10-3, with D perhaps TRBD1 (6 bases). Germline V gene sequence: CDR1 ENHRY, CDR2 SYGVKD. CDR3 length: 16 amino acids. Trimming stripped 6 bases from V and 4 bases from J, with 21 bases between. The CDR3 spells CAIRGGPGQGTTEAFF. The CDR3 DNA sequence: TGTGCCATCAGGGGGGGGCCGGGACAAGGTACCACTGAAGCTTTCTTT.

The V call is TRBV4-3, the J call TRBJ2-2; D is uncertain. Germline CDR1 LGHNA, CDR2 YSLEER. The CDR3 covers 13 residues. The ends were cut back, 0 bases at V and 6 bases at J, with 5 bases in the middle. The DNA of the CDR3 is TGCGCCAGCAGCCAAGATCTAGCCGGGGAGCTGTTTTTT. It codes for CASSQDLAGELFF.

J is TRBJ2-1 and V is TRBV24-1; 11 nucleotides line up with TRBD2. This CDR3 has 16 residues. After removal of 4 bases from V and 5 bases from J, the junction contained 6 bases not matched to a gene. Germline CDR1 and CDR2: KGHDR and SFDVKD. DNA for the CDR3: TGTGCCACCAGTGAGGTGAAGACTAGCGGGAACAATGAGCAGTTCTTC. Protein: CATSEVKTSGNNEQFF.